What follows are 21 T cell receptor beta chains derived from one specimen sequenced in a study of graft-versus-host responses after intestinal transplantation. Libraries were prepared by immunoSEQ multiplex PCR; TCRdb keeps only in-frame clonotypes and omits some of them. The top ten clones hold 8% to 9.5% of a sample with under 25,000 clones, roughly 86% of them seen once. Specimen: PBMCs, collected approximately 230 days after intestinal transplant. The source is a human patient who received an intestinal transplant, so some T cells may come from the graft donor.

V usage is TRBV7-9 and J usage is TRBJ2-7, with D possibly being TRBD2 (6 bases). The CDR3 extends over 13 amino acids. The germline gives CDR1 SEHNR, CDR2 FQNEAQ (reference sequence). Trimming stripped 5 bases from V and 1 base from J, with 9 bases between. CDR3 loop: CASSGGGSYEQYF. In DNA, the CDR3 is TGTGCCAGCAGCGGGGGAGGATCCTACGAGCAGTACTTC.

V is TRBV6-5 and J is TRBJ2-1; D perhaps matches TRBD1 (6 bases). Per the germline V gene, CDR1 is MNHEY and CDR2 is SVGAGI. The CDR3 contains 16 residues. The ends were cut back, 0 bases at V and 2 bases at J, with 11 bases in the middle. In DNA form, the CDR3 reads TGTGCCAGCAGTTACTCTGGGGACACCCCCTACAATGAGCAGTTCTTC. This sequence encodes CASSYSGDTPYNEQFF.

The chain recombines TRBV5-1 with TRBJ2-5; 7 bases align to TRBD2. Trimming at V came to 1 base and at J to 1 base, leaving 7 bases not matched to a gene. The length of the CDR3 is 16 residues. CDR1 and CDR2 from the germline V gene are SGHRS and YFSETQ. CDR3 residues: CASSLSRRGTQETQYF. In DNA, the CDR3 is TGCGCCAGCAGCTTGAGTCGGCGGGGGACCCAAGAGACCCAGTACTTC.

In this sample, this clone turned up once. This chain links TRBV4-1 with TRBJ1-5, with D possibly matching TRBD1 (5 bases). Germline loops: CDR1 MGHRA, CDR2 YSYEKL. Trimming left V 0 bases short and J 1 base short, with 7 bases between. The CDR3 is made up of 15 amino acids. Written as DNA, the CDR3 is TGCGCCAGCAGCCAAGAGGGGGGGAGCAATCAGCCCCAGCATTTT. It encodes CASSQEGGSNQPQHF.

This clone was observed a single time. The chain has TRBV7-8 and TRBJ1-5, with a tentative D call TRBD1 (5 bases). CDR1 and CDR2 from the germline V gene are SGHVS and FQNEAQ. Trimming removed 4 bases at V and 7 bases at J, with 14 bases between. CDR3 length equals 14 residues. Written as DNA, the CDR3 is TGTGCCAGCAGCTCCTCTATGCGGGACCAGCCCCAGCATTTT. This translates into CASSSSMRDQPQHF.

The V gene is TRBV10-2, the J gene TRBJ1-2; 9 bases are a match to TRBD1. Looked up from germline, CDR1 is WSHSY and CDR2 is SAAADI. V lost 4 bases, J lost 4 bases, and 13 bases stayed unmatched. The CDR3 runs to 17 residues. CDR3 DNA: TGCGCCAGCAGTGGCGGGACAGGGTTGGAATATAGCTATGGCTACACCTTC. It yields the protein CASSGGTGLEYSYGYTF.

The count of this clone is one. The chain recombines TRBV9 with TRBJ1-2; the D gene is possibly TRBD1 (6 bases). The germline V and J ends were trimmed by 4 bases and 2 bases, with 21 bases remaining between them. The length of the CDR3 is 17 residues. Germline CDR1 reads SGDLS; CDR2 reads YYNGEE. CDR3 DNA: TGTGCCAGCAGCCCCATGGCATCGACAGGTTTGAACTATGGCTACACCTTC. Protein: CASSPMASTGLNYGYTF.

V and J are TRBV19 and TRBJ2-1; no firm D call. The length of the CDR3 is 15 residues. Germline V CDR1 and CDR2: LNHDA, SQIVND (reference sequence). V was pared by 3 bases and J by 5 bases, with 14 bases between. CDR3 DNA sequence: TGTGCCAGTAGTATGACACCGGGCACGCACAATGAGCAGTTCTTC. Protein product: CASSMTPGTHNEQFF.

The chain has TRBV7-8 and TRBJ2-7; TRBD1 is a possible D gene (6 bases). Germline loops: CDR1 SGHVS, CDR2 FQNEAQ. The CDR3 loop spans 16 amino acids. The V gene lost 2 bases and the J gene lost 2 bases, with 16 bases spanning the gap. The CDR3 sequence: CASSLPVRGMAYEQYF. CDR3 sequence (DNA): TGTGCCAGCAGCTTACCGGTCAGGGGTATGGCCTACGAGCAGTACTTC.

The chain uses TRBV6-5 and TRBJ1-1; D is perhaps TRBD1 (5 bases). The V gene's germline CDR1 is MNHEY and CDR2 SVGAGI. This CDR3 comprises 14 residues. The germline V and J ends were trimmed by 5 bases and 1 base, with 11 bases remaining between them. The CDR3 sequence is CASSLQAPNTEAFF. Here the CDR3 DNA reads TGTGCCAGCAGTCTACAGGCCCCGAACACTGAAGCTTTCTTT.

The chain is built from TRBV2 and TRBJ1-3, with a possible D match to TRBD1 (5 bases). Germline CDR1 is SNHLY and CDR2 is FYNNEI. The CDR3 covers 13 residues. Trimming shortened V by 9 bases and J by 3 bases, and 12 bases separated the two germline ends. CDR3: CARTGTDGNTIYF. CDR3 nucleotides: TGTGCCAGGACCGGGACGGATGGAAACACCATATATTTT.

The chain is built from TRBV6-5 and TRBJ1-3, with no clear D. Germline CDR1 and CDR2: MNHEY and SVGAGI. V lost 5 bases, J lost 9 bases, and 11 bases lay in between. CDR3 length: 12 residues. CDR3 sequence: CASSRPAGTIYF. DNA for the CDR3: TGTGCCAGCAGTCGACCGGCGGGCACCATATATTTT.

This chain connects TRBV11-2 to TRBJ2-5; possible D gene TRBD2, 5 bases. Germline loops: CDR1 SGHAT, CDR2 FQNNGV. The CDR3 totals 13 residues. The ends were cut back, 6 bases at V and 4 bases at J, with 12 bases in the middle. The CDR3 DNA reads TGTGCCAGCAGATCCACTAGGTCAGAGACCCAGTACTTC. Residues: CASRSTRSETQYF.

The chain links TRBV11-2 to TRBJ2-4; 11 bases align to TRBD2. The length of the CDR3 is 14 residues. Germline lookup yields CDR1 SGHAT and CDR2 FQNNGV. V shed 10 bases and J 6 bases; nucleotides not matched to a gene: 8. CDR3 nucleotides: TGTGCCACAATAGCGGGGGGGCCAGGAAACATTCAGTACTTC. This encodes CATIAGGPGNIQYF.

V gene TRBV7-8 combines with J gene TRBJ2-7; D unresolved. CDR3 length: 13 residues. Germline CDR1 SGHVS, CDR2 FQNEAQ. The germline V and J ends were trimmed by 4 bases and 1 base, with 8 bases remaining between them. CDR3 nucleotide sequence: TGTGCCAGCAGCTACCGAACTTCCTACGAGCAGTACTTC. Its protein is CASSYRTSYEQYF.

This clone appeared a few times. The chain carries TRBV2 and TRBJ2-7; 8 nucleotides align to TRBD2. The CDR3 is 16 residues long. Germline CDR1 is SNHLY and CDR2 is FYNNEI. V was pared by 6 bases and J by 3 bases, with 13 bases of the junction left unmatched. As DNA, the CDR3 is TGTGCCAGCAGGGACGAGATGGGACTAGTTCTCTACGAGCAGTACTTC. Translation gives CASRDEMGLVLYEQYF. Looking up the rest from reference TRBV2 and TRBJ2-7 gives the full variable domain: EPEVTQTPSHQVTQMGQEVILRCVPISNHLYFYWYRQILGQKVEFLVSFYNNEISEKSEIFDDQFSVERPDGSNFTLKIRSTKLEDSAMYFCASRDEMGLVLYEQYFGPGTRLTVT.

The chain is built from TRBV7-2 and TRBJ2-3, with D possibly being TRBD1 (7 bases). From germline, CDR1 is SGHTA and CDR2 FQGNSA. Trimming cost V 7 bases and J 0 bases, with 14 bases left between them. The length of the CDR3 is 15 residues. The DNA of the CDR3 is TGTGCCAGCACCCAGACAGGGACTAGCACAGATACGCAGTATTTT. Residues: CASTQTGTSTDTQYF. Filled out from reference TRBV7-2 and TRBJ2-3, the complete variable domain reads GAGVSQSPSNKVTEKGKDVELRCDPISGHTALYWYRQSLGQGLEFLIYFQGNSAPDKSGLPSDRFSAERTGGSVSTLTIQRTQQEDSAVYLCASTQTGTSTDTQYFGPGTRLTVL.

This clone was observed a single time. This sequence joins TRBV10-3 and TRBJ1-1, with D tentatively TRBD1 (6 bases). V shed 10 bases and J shed 4 bases, with 16 bases lying between them. Per the germline V gene, CDR1 is ENHRY and CDR2 is SYGVKD. This CDR3 has 13 amino acids. The CDR3 is CASYGGRGTEAFF. CDR3 DNA: TGTGCCAGCTATGGGGGCCGGGGCACTGAAGCTTTCTTT.

The V and J genes are TRBV27 and TRBJ2-3; TRBD1 matches 7 bases. The CDR3 extends over 14 amino acids. Looked up from germline, CDR1 is MNHEY and CDR2 is SMNVEV (reference sequence). Trimming at V came to 6 bases and at J to 9 bases, leaving 12 bases not matched to a gene. The CDR3 DNA follows: TGTGCCAGCAGCCCCGGGACAGAAATAGGCACGCAGTATTTT. It yields the protein CASSPGTEIGTQYF.

This clone has just one count. The chain links TRBV4-1 to TRBJ1-2, with D tentatively TRBD1 (5 bases). Germline CDR1 is MGHRA and CDR2 is YSYEKL. Trimming shortened V by 0 bases and J by 4 bases, and 18 bases separated the two germline ends. This CDR3 spans 17 amino acids. CDR3: CASSQEQGAATIYGYTF. CDR3 sequence (DNA): TGCGCCAGCAGCCAAGAGCAGGGCGCCGCTACTATCTATGGCTACACCTTC.

The rearrangement joins TRBV6-6 to TRBJ2-3; D is uncertain. The CDR3 spans 16 residues. V lost 0 bases to trimming and J lost 6 bases, with 16 bases between them. Germline CDR1 is MNHNY and CDR2 is SVGAGI (reference sequence). CDR3 coding DNA: TGTGCCAGCAGTTACTCGTTCCAGCCGAGGCGGGATACGCAGTATTTT. Protein: CASSYSFQPRRDTQYF.